This is a list of T cell receptor beta chains from one sample in a study of control samples from healthy donors and cancer patients. Generated by immunoSEQ multiplex PCR, the TCRdb table keeps only in-frame clones and is missing some. This table holds 100,000 to 110,000 clones, approximately 84% found once. Input material: blood. The receptor set was obtained from a woman aged 45-60 years in good health. Both conserved end residues are part of each CDR3. D genes are given only for firm matches. Clone size appears in some rows only: once, few, many, or a class for an expanded clone.

CDR3nt: TGTGCCAGCAGCTCACTAGCGGGAGGCGGGGATACGCAGTATTTT; CDR3aa: CASSSLAGGGDTQYF; v_gene: TRBV5-4; d_gene: TRBD2; abundance: .; j_gene: TRBJ2-3
CDR3nt: TGCGCCAGCAGCCAAGCCCCGGGACTAGTGAACACCGGGGAGCTGTTTTTT; CDR3aa: CASSQAPGLVNTGELFF; v_gene: TRBV4-3; d_gene: TRBD2; abundance: .; j_gene: TRBJ2-2
CDR3nt: TGTGCCAGCAGGAAAACAGGGGCGGGGGCTAATGGCTACACCTTC; CDR3aa: CASRKTGAGANGYTF; v_gene: TRBV27; d_gene: TRBD1; abundance: .; j_gene: TRBJ1-2
CDR3nt: TGTGCCTGGAGTGTTCAGGAGGGAGCAGCGAAAAAACTGTTTTTT; CDR3aa: CAWSVQEGAAKKLFF; v_gene: TRBV30; d_gene: .; abundance: .; j_gene: TRBJ1-4
CDR3nt: TGTGCCAGCGGAGAGATACAGGGGGTAGGGGAGACCCAGTACTTC; CDR3aa: CASGEIQGVGETQYF; v_gene: TRBV21-1; d_gene: .; abundance: .; j_gene: TRBJ2-5
CDR3nt: TGCAGCGTTGAGGGCAGCGGGAGGGCCGGTGAGCAGTTCTTC; CDR3aa: CSVEGSGRAGEQFF; v_gene: TRBV29-1; d_gene: TRBD2; abundance: .; j_gene: TRBJ2-1
CDR3nt: TGCGCCAGCAGCTTGGGGACGACAACGGGTAATCCCCAGCATTTT; CDR3aa: CASSLGTTTGNPQHF; v_gene: TRBV5-1; d_gene: .; abundance: .; j_gene: TRBJ1-5
CDR3nt: TGCGCCAGCAGTGACAGGACAGAGACCGGGGAGCTGTTTTTT; CDR3aa: CASSDRTETGELFF; v_gene: TRBV10-1; d_gene: .; abundance: many; j_gene: TRBJ2-2
CDR3nt: TGTGCCAGCAGCCATCATCCCTCCTTCGACAGGGGCCCGGATGAAAAACTGTTTTTT; CDR3aa: CASSHHPSFDRGPDEKLFF; v_gene: TRBV3-1/TRBV3-2; d_gene: TRBD1; abundance: .; j_gene: TRBJ1-4
CDR3nt: TGTGCCAGTAGTACTGGGACAGGGTTAAGGTCCTACGAGCAGTACTTC; CDR3aa: CASSTGTGLRSYEQYF; v_gene: TRBV19; d_gene: TRBD1; abundance: once; j_gene: TRBJ2-7
CDR3nt: TGCGCCAGCAGCATCGCGGAGAACACTGAAGCTTTCTTT; CDR3aa: CASSIAENTEAFF; v_gene: TRBV4-3; d_gene: .; abundance: .; j_gene: TRBJ1-1
CDR3nt: TGTGCCAGCAGCCGCCGGGGGGACAGCTACAATGAGCAGTTCTTC; CDR3aa: CASSRRGDSYNEQFF; v_gene: TRBV9; d_gene: .; abundance: .; j_gene: TRBJ2-1
CDR3nt: TGTGCCACCAGTGATCCCAGGCGAGGGGGTCTCGACTCGGATGAGCAGTTCTTC; CDR3aa: CATSDPRRGGLDSDEQFF; v_gene: TRBV24-1; d_gene: .; abundance: .; j_gene: TRBJ2-1
CDR3nt: TGCGCCAGCAGCCGGGGGGCGGGACAGGGTGGCTTCCTGTTCACCTTC; CDR3aa: CASSRGAGQGGFLFTF; v_gene: TRBV5-1; d_gene: TRBD1; abundance: .; j_gene: TRBJ1-2
CDR3nt: TGCAGCGGCAGGAGTGCGGGGGGGAACACCGGGGAGCTGTTTTTT; CDR3aa: CSGRSAGGNTGELFF; v_gene: TRBV29-1; d_gene: TRBD2; abundance: .; j_gene: TRBJ2-2
CDR3nt: TGTGCCAGCCACGGGAGCAGTTTTGGTTATGAGCAGTTCTTC; CDR3aa: CASHGSSFGYEQFF; v_gene: TRBV27; d_gene: .; abundance: .; j_gene: TRBJ2-1
CDR3nt: TGTGCCACCACAGGGGGGAACACCGGGGAGCTGTTTTTT; CDR3aa: CATTGGNTGELFF; v_gene: TRBV24-1; d_gene: TRBD1; abundance: .; j_gene: TRBJ2-2
CDR3nt: TGTGCCAGTACCCTCAAGGTCGGGGGGGGCGGAGGCTACACCTTC; CDR3aa: CASTLKVGGGGGYTF; v_gene: TRBV19; d_gene: .; abundance: .; j_gene: TRBJ1-2
CDR3nt: TGTGCCAGCAGTTTATCGAGACAGGGAGTAAGGGAGACCCAGTACTTC; CDR3aa: CASSLSRQGVRETQYF; v_gene: TRBV27; d_gene: TRBD1; abundance: .; j_gene: TRBJ2-5
CDR3nt: TGTGCCAGCAGCTTAGTGCCAGGCCAAACCTACAATGAGCAGTTCTTC; CDR3aa: CASSLVPGQTYNEQFF; v_gene: TRBV7-2; d_gene: .; abundance: once; j_gene: TRBJ2-1
CDR3nt: TGTGCCAGTAGTACGGACGTAGGGTTACCGTACGAGCAGTACTTC; CDR3aa: CASSTDVGLPYEQYF; v_gene: TRBV19; d_gene: .; abundance: .; j_gene: TRBJ2-7
CDR3nt: TGTGCCAGTAAGCAGGGAGTGAATGAAAAACTGTTTTTT; CDR3aa: CASKQGVNEKLFF; v_gene: TRBV19; d_gene: .; abundance: .; j_gene: TRBJ1-4
CDR3nt: TGTGCCAGCAGCTTAGATCTGGACACTGAAGCTTTCTTT; CDR3aa: CASSLDLDTEAFF; v_gene: TRBV11-2; d_gene: .; abundance: .; j_gene: TRBJ1-1
CDR3nt: TGTGCCAGCACCGACCGGGGGGGCGTGAACACCGGGGAGCTGTTTTTT; CDR3aa: CASTDRGGVNTGELFF; v_gene: TRBV2; d_gene: TRBD2; abundance: .; j_gene: TRBJ2-2
CDR3nt: TGTGCCAGCAGCTTAGCACGGAACTCTTACGAGCAGTACTTC; CDR3aa: CASSLARNSYEQYF; v_gene: TRBV11-2; d_gene: .; abundance: .; j_gene: TRBJ2-7
CDR3nt: TGTGCCTCCGTTTCGCCAGGAAACACCATATATTTT; CDR3aa: CASVSPGNTIYF; v_gene: TRBV27; d_gene: .; abundance: .; j_gene: TRBJ1-3
CDR3nt: TGTGCCAGCAGCTTTAGAGGAGGGGTCTCACAGCCCCAGCATTTT; CDR3aa: CASSFRGGVSQPQHF; v_gene: TRBV7-2; d_gene: .; abundance: .; j_gene: TRBJ1-5
CDR3nt: TGTGCCAGCAGTTTAAAGCCCCTAGGACAGGGGGCGAGAGGGGCCCAGCATTTT; CDR3aa: CASSLKPLGQGARGAQHF; v_gene: TRBV27; d_gene: TRBD1; abundance: .; j_gene: TRBJ1-5
CDR3nt: TGCGCCAGCAGCCGGGAAGGGGCCCGCAATCAGCCCCAGCATTTT; CDR3aa: CASSREGARNQPQHF; v_gene: TRBV4-1; d_gene: .; abundance: .; j_gene: TRBJ1-5
CDR3nt: TGTGCCAGCAGTTTATCGGGGACAGGGTCAGCCGGGGAGCTGTTTTTT; CDR3aa: CASSLSGTGSAGELFF; v_gene: TRBV27; d_gene: TRBD1; abundance: .; j_gene: TRBJ2-2
CDR3nt: TGTGCCAGCAGTGACTTTGGGGGTAGCTATGGCTACACCTTC; CDR3aa: CASSDFGGSYGYTF; v_gene: TRBV6-4; d_gene: .; abundance: .; j_gene: TRBJ1-2
CDR3nt: TGCAGCGTTGAAGTGTGGCCCAATGAGCAGTTCTTC; CDR3aa: CSVEVWPNEQFF; v_gene: TRBV29-1; d_gene: .; abundance: .; j_gene: TRBJ2-1
CDR3nt: TGTGCCAGCAGTCCTAATTCTAGCCCCTCTGGGGCCAACGTCCTGACTTTC; CDR3aa: CASSPNSSPSGANVLTF; v_gene: TRBV9; d_gene: .; abundance: .; j_gene: TRBJ2-6
CDR3nt: TGTGCCAGCAGCGTCTCCTCTAGGACTAGCGGGAAAGAGACCCAGTACTTC; CDR3aa: CASSVSSRTSGKETQYF; v_gene: TRBV9; d_gene: TRBD2; abundance: .; j_gene: TRBJ2-5
CDR3nt: TGTGCCAGCAGCTTAACAGGCAGGGGAGGGAATGAGCAGTTCTTC; CDR3aa: CASSLTGRGGNEQFF; v_gene: TRBV7-3; d_gene: .; abundance: .; j_gene: TRBJ2-1
CDR3nt: TGTGCCAGCAGCTCGGGTGGCACTGAAGCTTTCTTT; CDR3aa: CASSSGGTEAFF; v_gene: TRBV5-6; d_gene: .; abundance: .; j_gene: TRBJ1-1
CDR3nt: TGCGCCAGCAGTGAGGGGAATCAGCCCCAGCATTTT; CDR3aa: CASSEGNQPQHF; v_gene: TRBV10-1; d_gene: .; abundance: .; j_gene: TRBJ1-5
CDR3nt: TGTGCCAGCAGCCAAGGTTCCGGGACAGGGGTTTCAAATCAGCCCCAGCATTTT; CDR3aa: CASSQGSGTGVSNQPQHF; v_gene: TRBV4-2; d_gene: TRBD1; abundance: .; j_gene: TRBJ1-5
CDR3nt: TGTGCCAGCAGCTCAGACCCAGTAGAGACCCAGTACTTC; CDR3aa: CASSSDPVETQYF; v_gene: TRBV7-2; d_gene: .; abundance: .; j_gene: TRBJ2-5
CDR3nt: TGTGCCACCGGCCAGCTCTCCTACGAGCAGTACTTC; CDR3aa: CATGQLSYEQYF; v_gene: TRBV6-5; d_gene: .; abundance: .; j_gene: TRBJ2-7
CDR3nt: TGTGCCAGCAGCTTGAGGACGGGGGGACAAGAGACCCAGTACTTC; CDR3aa: CASSLRTGGQETQYF; v_gene: TRBV5-6; d_gene: TRBD2; abundance: .; j_gene: TRBJ2-5
CDR3nt: TGTGCCAGCAGTGAGGGGGGGCAGGCCAAAAACATTCAGTACTTC; CDR3aa: CASSEGGQAKNIQYF; v_gene: TRBV25-1; d_gene: .; abundance: few; j_gene: TRBJ2-4
CDR3nt: TGTGCCAGCAGTGAAAGGACTAGGGTATACAATGAGCAGTTCTTC; CDR3aa: CASSERTRVYNEQFF; v_gene: TRBV6-1; d_gene: TRBD2; abundance: .; j_gene: TRBJ2-1